These 9 T cell receptor beta chains came from one sample sequenced in a study of CD8 T cells in Susac syndrome. cDNA came from roughly 0.5 to 1 ug RNA primed by random hexamers. TCRdb independently ran MiXCR on the immunoSEQ multiplex PCR reads; one entry per CDR3 protein. The sample yields about 130,000 distinct CDR3 sequences, over 85% seen once. Material for sequencing was CD4+ T cells from PBMCs. The receptors here all came from a human donor in good health.

The CDR3 coding sequence is TGTGCCAGCAGTCAGCGCGGCCGGGGGTCCTACGAGCAGTACTTC. It translates to CASSQRGRGSYEQYF. The gene calls are TRBV6-5 and TRBJ2-7; a possible D gene is TRBD2 (6 bases). Germline CDR1 and CDR2: MNHEY and SVGAGI. With 5 bases removed from V and 1 base from J, the gap between germline ends came to 15 bases. The length of the CDR3 is 15 residues.

V is TRBV6-5 and J is TRBJ1-1; D is ambiguous. Germline CDR1 and CDR2: MNHEY and SVGAGI. V lost 10 bases and J lost 3, with 18 bases in between. The CDR3 consists of 14 residues. The CDR3 DNA sequence: TGTGCCACCAGAAGGGTGTCCCACCACACTGAAGCTTTCTTT. Translating it yields CATRRVSHHTEAFF.

A note on this clonotype: This CDR3 is missing its conserved last phenylalanine or tryptophan, likely due to a read error. No DNA is shown, since the ends of the CDR3 on it are uncertain; the CDR3 is the one TCRdb lists. This sequence joins TRBV23-1 and TRBJ2-4; the table gives TRBD1 as D, unverified against the DNA. TRBV23-1 is filed as an ORF, its function uncertain. The CDR3 length equals 10 residues, ends included. CDR3 in amino acids: CASSQSSAPL.

This sequence joins TRBV14 and TRBJ1-2, with 9 bases that match TRBD1. This CDR3 contains 15 residues. Germline trimming cut 2 bases from V and 2 bases from J; bases unmatched to any gene: 3. In germline, CDR1 is SGHDN, CDR2 FVKESK. In DNA form, the CDR3 reads TGTGCCAGCAGCCAAATTGGACAGGGGAACTATGGCTACACCTTC. Translated, it gives CASSQIGQGNYGYTF. The variable domain in full, completed from reference TRBV14 and TRBJ1-2, reads EAGVTQFPSHSVIEKGQTVTLRCDPISGHDNLYWYRRVMGKEIKFLLHFVKESKQDESGMPNNRFLAERTGGTYSTLKVQPAELEDSGVYFCASSQIGQGNYGYTFGSGTRLTVV.

This chain links TRBV3-1 with TRBJ2-1; 10 bases are shared with TRBD2. Germline loops: CDR1 LGHDT, CDR2 YNNKEL (reference sequence). The CDR3 consists of 16 residues. Trimming removed 2 bases from V and 7 bases from J; junction bases left unmatched: 8. The CDR3 loop reads CASSQRTLAGENEQFF. Here the CDR3 DNA reads TGTGCCAGCAGCCAAAGAACCCTAGCGGGAGAGAATGAGCAGTTCTTC.

The V gene is TRBV6-5, the J gene TRBJ1-2; D remains unclear. Germline V lookup: CDR1 MNHEY, CDR2 SVGAGI. V was shortened by 2 bases and J by 8 bases, with 12 bases between the two germline ends. The CDR3 runs 13 residues. As DNA, the CDR3 is TGTGCCAGCAGTTACGGCGGACTATTAGGCTACACCTTC. It specifies CASSYGGLLGYTF.

The V call is TRBV19, the J call TRBJ1-2; no reliable D call. CDR1 LNHDA and CDR2 SQIVND come from the germline V gene (reference sequence). The germline V and J ends were trimmed by 9 bases and 0 bases, with 14 bases remaining between them. CDR3 length: 14 amino acids. The CDR3 here is CASGTVPSNYGYTF. CDR3 nucleotide sequence: TGTGCCAGCGGAACAGTACCCTCTAACTATGGCTACACCTTC. The complete variable domain, with remaining parts taken from reference TRBV19 and TRBJ1-2, reads DGGITQSPKYLFRKEGQNVTLSCEQNLNHDAMYWYRQDPGQGLRLIYYSQIVNDFQKGDIAEGYSVSREKKESFPLTVTSAQKNPTAFYLCASGTVPSNYGYTFGSGTRLTVV.

This chain uses TRBV30 with TRBJ1-4; the D is unclear. Trimming removed 0 bases from V and 8 bases from J, with 7 bases in between. Germline V gives CDR1 GTSNPN, CDR2 SVGIG (reference sequence). The CDR3 is made up of 12 amino acids. CDR3 sequence (DNA): TGTGCCTGGAGTGTACGCTGGGAAAAACTGTTTTTT. Translating it yields CAWSVRWEKLFF.

This chain uses TRBV20-1 with TRBJ2-1, with 7 positions matching TRBD2. The germline V gene encodes CDR1 DFQATT and CDR2 SNEGSKA (reference sequence). Trimming removed 0 bases from V and 0 bases from J; junction bases left unmatched: 5. The CDR3 is 16 amino acids. This CDR3 is CSARDQQRGSYNEQFF. DNA for the CDR3: TGCAGTGCTAGAGATCAACAGCGGGGCTCCTACAATGAGCAGTTCTTC.